The present T cell receptor (beta chain) was sequenced within a study of blood T cell repertoires in COVID-19. Study-level information: Material from acute and convalescent COVID-19 was sourced from the United States, Italy and Spain. PBMCs, B-cell-depleted T cells, or T cells provided the cDNA or gDNA that made up the material.

As handled by the study authors: Estimation of nucleated cell counts relied on the amplification of reference gene primers. Clones were sequenced by immunoSEQ multiplex PCR, and TCRdb holds only the in-frame ones, with some missing. V, J and clone size are taken as reported in that table, and D and trimming were inferred from the DNA itself. The top ten hold 5.5% to 6.5% of the sample, which has approximately 250,000 clones, roughly 86% seen once. Germline assignment: CDR1 LGHNA and CDR2 YNFKEQ. The length of the CDR3 is 15 residues. Trimming stripped 2 bases from V and 2 bases from J, with 12 bases between.

The receptor comes from a woman older than 75 with COVID-19, enrolled during active disease. Specimen: peripheral blood. V and J are TRBV4-2 and TRBJ1-2, with D tentatively TRBD1 (6 bases). CDR3 DNA sequence: TGTGCCAGCAGCCAACAAAACCAGGGGAACTATGGCTACACCTTC. Translated: CASSQQNQGNYGYTF.